Listed below are T cell receptor beta chains from one sample, sequenced in a study of blood T cell repertoires in COVID-19. Only in-frame clones appear in the TCRdb table, and some are missing; sequencing was by immunoSEQ multiplex PCR. Of around 160,000 clones listed, about 88% are singletons. The sample was peripheral blood. The receptors come from a human donor in a cohort sampled during active COVID-19. The CDR3 runs from the conserved cysteine through the conserved F or W. A D gene is named only where the DNA matches it firmly. Clone size is not always given. Where it is, it says once, few, many or a class for expanded clones.

TRBJ1-1 - - TRBV27 CASSQGREAFF TGTGCCAGCAGTCAGGGGCGTGAAGCTTTCTTT
TRBJ2-2 - - TRBV9 CASSVAYGNTGELFF TGTGCCAGCAGCGTAGCGTACGGGAACACCGGGGAGCTGTTTTTT
TRBJ2-7 TRBD2 - TRBV18 CASSPTQTSGRRGEQYF TGTGCCAGCTCACCAACGCAGACTAGCGGCCGGAGAGGCGAGCAGTACTTC
TRBJ2-7 TRBD2 - TRBV28 CASNFRGLAGGPHEQYF TGTGCCAGCAATTTCCGAGGACTAGCGGGAGGGCCACACGAGCAGTACTTC
TRBJ2-6 - - TRBV29-1 CSALRAGANVLTF TGCAGCGCCCTGCGGGCTGGGGCCAACGTCCTGACTTTC
TRBJ1-1 TRBD1 once TRBV5-8 CASSSRTGWYTEAFF TGTGCCAGCAGCTCAAGGACAGGGTGGTACACTGAAGCTTTCTTT
TRBJ2-1 - - TRBV4-1 CASSQDGASANSYNEQFF TGCGCCAGCAGCCAAGACGGGGCTAGCGCAAACTCCTACAATGAGCAGTTCTTC
TRBJ2-1 TRBD2 - TRBV4-1 CASSLVPGLAGGDEQFF TGCGCCAGCAGCCTTGTGCCGGGACTAGCGGGGGGAGATGAGCAGTTCTTC
TRBJ1-5 TRBD1 - TRBV28 CASRGGQSNQPQHF TGTGCCAGCAGGGGGGGACAGTCCAATCAGCCCCAGCATTTT
TRBJ2-3 TRBD2 few TRBV6-6 CASSLTSGGAVDTQYF TGTGCCAGCAGTCTGACTAGCGGGGGGGCAGTAGATACGCAGTATTTT
TRBJ2-7 TRBD2 - TRBV15 CATSKGLAGGPLEQYF TGTGCCACCAGCAAAGGACTAGCGGGGGGGCCCCTCGAGCAGTACTTC
TRBJ2-7 TRBD2 - TRBV7-9 CASSRLGGGFEQYF TGTGCCAGCAGCCGTCTCGGCGGGGGGTTCGAGCAGTACTTC
TRBJ1-4 TRBD1 - TRBV7-9 CASSFRGDEKLFF TGTGCCAGCAGCTTCAGGGGGGATGAAAAACTGTTTTTT
TRBJ2-5 - - TRBV9 CASSVDLLSETQYF TGTGCCAGCAGCGTAGATTTGCTCAGTGAGACCCAGTACTTC
TRBJ2-1 TRBD2 once TRBV7-3 CASSPVRGLAADEQFF TGTGCCAGCAGCCCGGTTAGGGGACTAGCGGCAGATGAGCAGTTCTTC
TRBJ1-5 TRBD1 once TRBV28 CASSRDRVYIEPQHF TGTGCCAGCAGCAGGGACAGGGTGTATATCGAGCCCCAGCATTTT
TRBJ2-5 TRBD2 - TRBV5-1 CASSSASGGVQETQYF TGCGCCAGCAGCTCAGCTAGCGGGGGGGTCCAAGAGACCCAGTACTTC
TRBJ2-7 TRBD1 - TRBV25-1 CASSGYDRGYEQYF TGTGCCAGCAGTGGATATGACAGGGGATACGAGCAGTACTTC
TRBJ2-7 - once TRBV7-2 CASSRGTPAYEQYF TGTGCCAGCAGTCGTGGGACTCCGGCCTACGAGCAGTACTTC
TRBJ2-7 TRBD2 - TRBV14 CASSPRTSGGAWQYF TGTGCCAGCAGCCCGCGGACTAGCGGGGGGGCCTGGCAGTACTTC